Detailed here is one T cell receptor beta chain. CDR1 is SGHTA and CDR2 is FQGNSA in the germline V gene. V dropped 1 base and J dropped 2 bases, with 10 bases sitting between them. This CDR3 has 15 residues. Produced via immunoSEQ multiplex PCR; TCRdb's table is partial and in-frame only. The sample consists of just under 65,000 clones, 81% of them appearing once. These data originate in a study of OX40 agonist ivuxolimab in advanced cancers. Study information: Patients were approximately 80% male with ages about 23 to 79, mean about 65.

The starting material was CD4+ or CD8+ T cells sorted from blood, obtained in a trial of the OX40 agonist ivuxolimab. This TCR came from an adult with an advanced solid tumor such as melanoma, head and neck, liver or kidney cancer. The rearrangement joins TRBV7-2 to TRBJ2-3, with D possibly matching TRBD1 (5 bases). The CDR3 DNA reads TGTGCCAGCAGCTTAGGGGGCAGCCTCACAGATACGCAGTATTTT. It yields the protein CASSLGGSLTDTQYF.